This is a list of T cell receptor beta chains from one sample in a study of cytomegalovirus exposure and HLA in healthy donors. Repertoires were generated with immunoSEQ multiplex PCR, while TCRdb's copy carries only in-frame clones and drops some. There are tens of thousands of clones in the sample; 75% to 85% occur only once, and 7.8% lies in the top ten. Source material: PBMCs. The receptors here all came from a man between 18 and 35 years old in good health and CMV-seropositive. CDR3s include the opening cysteine and the closing phenylalanine or tryptophan. The order of the fields is J gene, V gene, clone size, CDR3 protein. Clone size appears in some rows only: once, few, many, or a class for an expanded clone.

TRBJ1-1 TRBV27 - CASRMTGRTEAFF
TRBJ1-6 TRBV11-2 - CASSLDGRGNSPLHF
TRBJ1-2 TRBV6-5 once CAAQSAGGDYGYTF
TRBJ1-1 TRBV7-8 - CASSLEWQVNTEAFF
TRBJ2-5 TRBV9 - CASSAGGRTQYF
TRBJ1-3 TRBV13 - CASSLAGPGNTIYF
TRBJ2-5 TRBV6-1 - CASSERDLRAETQYF
TRBJ2-5 TRBV5-4 - CASSVRDRGMGETQYF
TRBJ1-1 TRBV19 - CASTQGISGTEAFF
TRBJ1-5 TRBV30 - CAWSATGQGIYQPQHF
TRBJ2-5 TRBV5-1 - CASSFRDSQETQYF
TRBJ2-1 TRBV5-4 - CASSFISGGSYNEQFF
TRBJ1-1 TRBV16 - CASSFDNTPFDAFF
TRBJ2-7 TRBV30 - CAWDRGREQYF
TRBJ1-3 TRBV14 - CASSHLISGNTIYF
TRBJ2-2 TRBV5-4 - CASSFWDRASPGELFF